A selection of T cell receptor beta chains follows, all from one sample in a study of T cell responses to AZD1222 COVID-19 vaccine. TCRdb's copy holds only in-frame clones and misses some; the assay was immunoSEQ multiplex PCR. This table holds 80,000 to 95,000 clones, around 73% found once. The sample here was peripheral blood, taken on day 0 of AZD1222 vaccination. Every receptor here comes from an adult in good health. Both conserved end residues are part of each CDR3. Each record gives: D gene, J gene, clone size, V gene, CDR3 protein, CDR3 DNA. D genes are given only for firm matches. The listing skips clone size in some rows; elsewhere it reads once, few, many or a size class.

>-|TRBJ2-7|once|TRBV19
CASSIGGFSYEQYF
TGTGCCAGTAGTATCGGAGGTTTTAGCTACGAGCAGTACTTC
>-|TRBJ1-1|-|TRBV24-1
CATSVTPLYTEAFF
TGTGCCACCAGTGTGACCCCCCTTTACACTGAAGCTTTCTTT
>TRBD2|TRBJ2-7|few|TRBV6-5
CASSTTSGRHEQYF
TGTGCCAGCAGCACGACTAGCGGGAGACACGAGCAGTACTTC
>-|TRBJ1-1|-|TRBV28
CASSLASDSGSEAFF
TGTGCCAGCAGTTTAGCCTCTGACAGCGGGTCTGAAGCTTTCTTT
>-|TRBJ2-7|-|TRBV3-1/TRBV3-2
CASSQDLEGRASSYEQYF
TGTGCCAGCAGCCAAGATCTTGAAGGTCGGGCTAGCTCCTACGAGCAGTACTTC
>-|TRBJ1-2|-|TRBV7-9
CASSLGVNYGYTF
TGTGCCAGCAGCTTAGGAGTCAACTATGGCTACACCTTC
>-|TRBJ2-2|once|TRBV9
CASSVVEGRANTGELFF
TGTGCCAGCAGCGTAGTTGAAGGAAGGGCGAACACCGGGGAGCTGTTTTTT
>TRBD2|TRBJ2-3|-|TRBV27
CASSFSGTTPSTDTQYF
TGTGCCAGCAGCTTTAGCGGGACTACCCCTAGCACAGATACGCAGTATTTT
>TRBD2|TRBJ2-5|-|TRBV5-4
CASSLASGPEETQYF
TGTGCCAGCAGCTTGGCTAGCGGGCCGGAGGAGACCCAGTACTTC
>TRBD2|TRBJ2-2|-|TRBV9
CASSVTSGTTGELFF
TGTGCCAGCAGCGTAACTAGCGGGACCACCGGGGAGCTGTTTTTT
>TRBD1|TRBJ2-7|-|TRBV10-1
CASSGTGVGYEQYF
TGCGCCAGCAGTGGGACAGGGGTAGGCTACGAGCAGTACTTC
>-|TRBJ2-5|-|TRBV28
CASSFQMRAQYF
TGTGCCAGCAGTTTTCAAATGAGGGCCCAGTACTTC
>TRBD2|TRBJ2-7|-|TRBV10-3
CAISETKREFSYEQYF
TGTGCCATCAGTGAGACCAAGCGGGAGTTCTCCTACGAGCAGTACTTC
>TRBD1|TRBJ1-2|-|TRBV5-4
CASSPGQEDVPTF
TGTGCCAGCAGCCCGGGACAGGAAGACGTACCTACCTTC
>-|TRBJ1-2|few|TRBV3-1/TRBV3-2
CASRQETYGYTF
TGTGCCAGCAGACAGGAAACGTATGGCTACACCTTC
>-|TRBJ2-5|few|TRBV7-2
CASSPGFSYEETQYF
TGTGCCAGCAGCCCGGGATTTAGTTATGAAGAGACCCAGTACTTC
>TRBD2|TRBJ2-7|-|TRBV6-1
CASSGPGLAGKVAYEQYF
TGTGCCAGCAGTGGGCCGGGACTAGCGGGAAAAGTTGCCTACGAGCAGTACTTC
>TRBD1|TRBJ1-2|-|TRBV10-3
CAITQGVEGYGYTF
TGTGCCATCACTCAGGGGGTAGAAGGGTATGGCTACACCTTC
>-|TRBJ2-1|few|TRBV6-5
CASSYRGDNEQFF
TGTGCCAGCAGTTACAGGGGCGACAATGAGCAGTTCTTC
>-|TRBJ1-2|-|TRBV28
CASSAPRHNYGYTF
TGTGCCAGCAGCGCCCCACGGCATAACTATGGCTACACCTTC
>-|TRBJ2-7|-|TRBV30
CAWSKGWESLGAYEQYF
TGTGCCTGGAGTAAAGGGTGGGAGTCTCTAGGCGCCTACGAGCAGTACTTC
>TRBD2|TRBJ2-7|-|TRBV3-1/TRBV3-2
CASSLSGRAPREQYF
TGTGCCAGCAGCCTTAGCGGGAGGGCGCCTCGAGAGCAGTACTTC
>-|TRBJ2-5|-|TRBV19
CASSIGYTQETQYF
TGTGCCAGTAGTATAGGTTACACGCAAGAGACCCAGTACTTC
>TRBD2|TRBJ2-5|once|TRBV18
CASSPPGLQETQYF
TGTGCCAGCTCACCTCCGGGACTACAAGAGACCCAGTACTTC
>-|TRBJ2-1|once|TRBV9
CASSDNLQEQFF
TGTGCCAGCAGCGATAATTTGCAGGAGCAGTTCTTC
>-|TRBJ1-1|-|TRBV5-1
CASSGMAGTEAFF
TGCGCCAGCAGTGGGATGGCGGGCACTGAAGCTTTCTTT
>-|TRBJ2-1|-|TRBV24-1
CATRQGAYNEQFF
TGTGCCACCAGGCAGGGAGCCTACAATGAGCAGTTCTTC
>TRBD2|TRBJ2-2|-|TRBV5-4
CASTLTSSYTGELFF
TGTGCCAGCACCCTGACTAGCAGCTACACCGGGGAGCTGTTTTTT
>TRBD2|TRBJ2-5|once|TRBV7-2
CASSPGGPGWETQYF
TGTGCCAGCAGCCCGGGAGGACCCGGGTGGGAGACCCAGTACTTC
>TRBD1|TRBJ1-2|-|TRBV6-6
CASTTRGTGGGYTF
TGTGCCAGCACTACCAGAGGGACAGGGGGTGGCTACACCTTC
>-|TRBJ1-3|-|TRBV6-5
CASSYAGSSGNTIYF
TGTGCCAGCAGTTACGCGGGGAGCTCTGGAAACACCATATATTTT
>TRBD2|TRBJ2-1|-|TRBV19
CASSTRDYPHEQFF
TGTGCCAGTAGTACCCGGGACTACCCCCATGAGCAGTTCTTC
>TRBD1|TRBJ1-6|once|TRBV7-9
CASSPQGAGSPLHF
TGTGCCAGCAGCCCCCAGGGGGCTGGGTCACCCCTCCACTTT
>-|TRBJ1-6|-|TRBV6-6
CASSSGQSNSPLHF
TGTGCCAGCAGTTCCGGACAGAGTAATTCACCCCTCCACTTT
>-|TRBJ2-7|-|TRBV6-1
CASSSLAYEQYF
TGTGCCAGCAGTTCGCTAGCCTACGAGCAGTACTTC
>-|TRBJ2-5|-|TRBV5-5
CASWFVRQSAKETQYF
TGTGCCAGCTGGTTCGTTAGACAGAGCGCCAAAGAGACCCAGTACTTC
>TRBD2|TRBJ2-1|-|TRBV6-2/TRBV6-3
CASSYVAGGMSSYNEQFF
TGTGCCAGCAGTTACGTAGCGGGAGGGATGAGTTCCTACAATGAGCAGTTCTTC
>-|TRBJ1-3|few|TRBV24-1
CATSRTRAALSGNTIYF
TGTGCCACATCTCGGACCAGGGCCGCGCTCTCTGGAAACACCATATATTTT
>TRBD1|TRBJ2-2|-|TRBV5-1
CASSLNGQGTSGELFF
TGCGCCAGCAGCTTAAATGGACAGGGGACGTCCGGGGAGCTGTTTTTT
>-|TRBJ1-4|few|TRBV27
CASSLIGRVDEKLFF
TGTGCCAGCAGTTTAATCGGGAGGGTGGATGAAAAACTGTTTTTT
>-|TRBJ2-1|-|TRBV9
CASSKSRGGYEQFF
TGTGCCAGCAGCAAATCCAGGGGAGGCTATGAGCAGTTCTTC
>TRBD1|TRBJ1-3|-|TRBV10-2
CASRETGGDGNTIYF
TGCGCCAGCAGAGAGACAGGGGGCGATGGAAACACCATATATTTT
>-|TRBJ2-5|few|TRBV15
CATSASLETQYF
TGTGCCACCAGCGCTTCCCTGGAGACCCAGTACTTC
>-|TRBJ1-3|-|TRBV18
CASSPRDSYSGNTIYF
TGTGCCAGCTCACCACGAGACAGCTACTCTGGAAACACCATATATTTT
>-|TRBJ1-5|-|TRBV19
CASGGRVGRGKPQHF
TGTGCCAGCGGAGGAAGGGTGGGACGCGGAAAGCCCCAGCATTTT
>-|TRBJ1-4|-|TRBV27
CASSFTRGGNEKLFF
TGTGCCAGCAGTTTCACGAGGGGAGGTAATGAAAAACTGTTTTTT
>-|TRBJ2-2|-|TRBV29-1
CSVESTTGGELFF
TGCAGCGTTGAAAGTACAACGGGCGGGGAGCTGTTTTTT
>TRBD2|TRBJ2-1|-|TRBV4-3
CASSQDGLAGGDNEQFF
TGCGCCAGCAGCCAAGACGGACTAGCGGGAGGAGACAATGAGCAGTTCTTC
>TRBD2|TRBJ2-7|-|TRBV6-5
CASSYGTSGTYEQYF
TGTGCCAGCAGTTACGGGACTAGCGGGACCTACGAGCAGTACTTC
>-|TRBJ2-7|once|TRBV9
CASSDRDGYEQYF
TGTGCCAGCAGCGACAGGGATGGTTACGAGCAGTACTTC
>-|TRBJ2-2|-|TRBV6-5
CASSQGTGELFF
TGTGCCAGCAGTCAGGGAACCGGGGAGCTGTTTTTT
>TRBD2|TRBJ2-1|-|TRBV19
CASSPRTSGSASSYNEQFF
TGTGCCAGTAGTCCCCGGACTAGCGGGAGCGCGAGCTCCTACAATGAGCAGTTCTTC
>-|TRBJ1-4|-|TRBV28
CASTSPGDHEKLFF
TGTGCCAGCACCTCCCCGGGAGATCATGAAAAACTGTTTTTT
>-|TRBJ1-5|once|TRBV4-3
CASRPGINSNQPQHF
TGCGCCAGCAGACCCGGGATAAATAGCAATCAGCCCCAGCATTTT
>TRBD2|TRBJ2-2|-|TRBV5-6
CASSLAGVYTGELFF
TGTGCCAGCAGCTTAGCGGGGGTTTACACCGGGGAGCTGTTTTTT
>-|TRBJ1-6|-|TRBV7-9
CATLGGLNSPLHF
TGTGCCACCCTGGGCGGGCTTAATTCACCCCTCCACTTT
>-|TRBJ2-2|-|TRBV28
CASRTGELFF
TGTGCCAGCAGAACCGGGGAGCTGTTTTTT
>-|TRBJ1-1|few|TRBV4-3
CASSPGAGGGTAFF
TGCGCCAGCAGCCCTGGAGCGGGGGGCGGGACGGCTTTCTTT
>-|TRBJ2-5|-|TRBV7-6
CASSFDGGGETQYF
TGTGCCAGCAGCTTCGACGGGGGCGGGGAGACCCAGTACTTC